These T cell receptor beta chains were read from a single sample in a study of cytomegalovirus exposure and HLA in healthy donors. Using immunoSEQ multiplex PCR, the repertoire was profiled, and TCRdb retains in-frame clones only, with some absent. This sample carries about 120,000 clones, approximately 70% of them seen once, and the ten largest clones take roughly 8.7%. The specimen was PBMCs. All receptors derive from a man aged 25-45 years in good health and CMV-seropositive. Both conserved end residues are part of each CDR3. A D gene is named only where the DNA matches it firmly. Not every row has a clone size; where given, it reads once, few, many or a size class.

J: TRBJ1-1; V: TRBV12-5; size: few; D: NA; DNA: TGTGCTAGTGGTTCGGGGGGTAACACTGAAGCTTTCTTT; CDR3: CASGSGGNTEAFF
J: TRBJ2-3; V: TRBV9; size: NA; D: NA; DNA: TGTGCCAGCAGCGTAAATGTGGCTGACTCTCTCACAGATACGCAGTATTTT; CDR3: CASSVNVADSLTDTQYF
J: TRBJ1-2; V: TRBV29-1; size: NA; D: NA; DNA: TGCAGCGCCCTACAGGGCGTCAACGGCTACACCTTC; CDR3: CSALQGVNGYTF
J: TRBJ1-3; V: TRBV19; size: NA; D: TRBD1; DNA: TGTGCCAGTAGAAGGACAGGGACGGAACCCATATATTTT; CDR3: CASRRTGTEPIYF
J: TRBJ1-3; V: TRBV6-1; size: NA; D: TRBD1; DNA: TGTGCCAGTTTTCCGGGACAGGGGGCCGACACCATATATTTT; CDR3: CASFPGQGADTIYF
J: TRBJ2-3; V: TRBV7-7; size: NA; D: NA; DNA: TGTGCTAGCAAAACAGGTCACACTGGAGATACGCAGTATTTT; CDR3: CASKTGHTGDTQYF
J: TRBJ2-2; V: TRBV7-2; size: NA; D: TRBD2; DNA: TGTGCCAGCAGCTTAGAAGGGACTAGCGGCACCGGGGAGCTGTTTTTT; CDR3: CASSLEGTSGTGELFF
J: TRBJ1-4; V: TRBV7-2; size: few; D: NA; DNA: TGTGCCAGCAGCTCGTCCCCAGGGTTGGTTAATGAAAAACTGTTTTTT; CDR3: CASSSSPGLVNEKLFF
J: TRBJ2-1; V: TRBV27; size: NA; D: TRBD2; DNA: TGTGCCAGCAGAGTACTAGCGGGAGGGCCGGGGAACAATGAGCAGTTCTTC; CDR3: CASRVLAGGPGNNEQFF
J: TRBJ2-7; V: TRBV10-3; size: NA; D: TRBD1; DNA: TGTGCCATCAGTGTTGCACCGGGACAGGGGGCGGGGGGCGAGCAGTACTTC; CDR3: CAISVAPGQGAGGEQYF
J: TRBJ2-1; V: TRBV4-1; size: NA; D: TRBD2; DNA: TGCGCCAGCAGCCAAGGGTTTAGCGGGGGGAGCTACAATGAGCAGTTCTTC; CDR3: CASSQGFSGGSYNEQFF
J: TRBJ2-5; V: TRBV30; size: NA; D: TRBD1; DNA: TGTGCCTGGAGTATACCCAGGGGGTACCAAGAGACCCAGTACTTC; CDR3: CAWSIPRGYQETQYF
J: TRBJ2-5; V: TRBV2; size: NA; D: NA; DNA: TGTGCCAGCAGTCGGGTCCAAGAGACCCAGTACTTC; CDR3: CASSRVQETQYF
J: TRBJ1-2; V: TRBV7-2; size: NA; D: NA; DNA: TGTGCCAGCAGCCCCCGGGGAGCCAGAGAGGACTATGGCTACACCTTC; CDR3: CASSPRGAREDYGYTF
J: TRBJ2-7; V: TRBV29-1; size: NA; D: TRBD1; DNA: TGCAGCGTTGTTCCCCTACATCAGGGGGCAGGCTACGAGCAGTACTTC; CDR3: CSVVPLHQGAGYEQYF
J: TRBJ2-6; V: TRBV11-2; size: NA; D: TRBD1; DNA: TGTGCCAGCAGCTTAGTAGGGGGACAGGGGCTGACTTTC; CDR3: CASSLVGGQGLTF
J: TRBJ1-2; V: TRBV29-1; size: NA; D: NA; DNA: TGCAGCGTTGATTGGGGAGCCTATGGCTACACCTTC; CDR3: CSVDWGAYGYTF